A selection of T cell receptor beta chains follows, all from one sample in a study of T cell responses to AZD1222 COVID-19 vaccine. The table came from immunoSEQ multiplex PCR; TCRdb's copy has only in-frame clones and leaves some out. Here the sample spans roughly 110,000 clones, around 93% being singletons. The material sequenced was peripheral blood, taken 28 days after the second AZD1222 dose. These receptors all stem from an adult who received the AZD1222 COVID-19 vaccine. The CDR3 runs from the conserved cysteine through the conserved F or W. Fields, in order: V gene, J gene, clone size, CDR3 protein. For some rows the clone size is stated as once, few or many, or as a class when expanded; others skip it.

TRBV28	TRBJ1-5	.	CASSSGGQPQHF
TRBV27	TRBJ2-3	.	CASSFNGLAGTDTQYF
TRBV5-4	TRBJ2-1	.	CASSLASSGTYNEQFF
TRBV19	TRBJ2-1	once	CASSIRDNEQFF
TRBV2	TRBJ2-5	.	CASSPSPFDTQYF
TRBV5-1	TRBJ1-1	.	CASSSRYMNTEAFF
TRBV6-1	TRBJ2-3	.	CASSDPGSSTDTQYF
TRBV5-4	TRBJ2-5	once	CASSRMIERGPQETQYF
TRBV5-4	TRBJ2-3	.	CASRLLGQPSTDTQYF
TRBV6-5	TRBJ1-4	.	CASSLGQGSNEKLFF
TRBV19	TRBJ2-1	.	CASSIGRLREQFF
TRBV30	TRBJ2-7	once	CACKPGLSYEQYF
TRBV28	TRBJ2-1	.	CASSLRWVGDSYNEQFF
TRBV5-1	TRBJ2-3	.	CASSLEIRGDTQYF
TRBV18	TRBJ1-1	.	CASSQKMNTEAFF
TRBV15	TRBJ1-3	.	CATSKFSGQTPHTIYF
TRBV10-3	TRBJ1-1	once	CAIRTGHNTEAFF
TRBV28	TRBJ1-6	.	CASRPTGTLNNSPLHF
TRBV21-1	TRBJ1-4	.	CASRATGCDEKLFF
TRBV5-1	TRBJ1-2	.	CASSRGTNYGYTF
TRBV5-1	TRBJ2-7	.	CASRRTGSLYEQYF
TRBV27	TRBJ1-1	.	CASSLSSPAEAFF
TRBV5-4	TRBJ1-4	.	CASSTGAENEKLFF
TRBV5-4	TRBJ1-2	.	CASSFVGQGDYGYTF
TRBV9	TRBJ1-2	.	CASSSRDRGGFGYTF
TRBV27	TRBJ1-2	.	CASSHGGANGYTF
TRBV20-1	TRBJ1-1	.	CSARDPTEAFF
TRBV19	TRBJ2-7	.	CASRSRDNYEQYF